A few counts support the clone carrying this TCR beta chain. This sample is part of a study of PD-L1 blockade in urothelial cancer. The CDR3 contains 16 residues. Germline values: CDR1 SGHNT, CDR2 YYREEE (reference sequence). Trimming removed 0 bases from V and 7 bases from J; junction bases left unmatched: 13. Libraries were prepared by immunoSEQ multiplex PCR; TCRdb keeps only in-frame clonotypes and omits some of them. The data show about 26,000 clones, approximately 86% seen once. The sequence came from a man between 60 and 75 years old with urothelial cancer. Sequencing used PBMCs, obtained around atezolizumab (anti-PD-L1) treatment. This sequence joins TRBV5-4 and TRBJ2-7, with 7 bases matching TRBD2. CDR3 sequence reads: CASSLDPGLSGGEQYF. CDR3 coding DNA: TGTGCCAGCAGCTTGGATCCGGGACTATCGGGCGGAGAGCAGTACTTC.